This T cell receptor (beta chain) was identified during a study of blood T cell repertoires in COVID-19. The table came from immunoSEQ multiplex PCR; TCRdb's copy has only in-frame clones and leaves some out. The sample shows about 350,000 clones, about 91% of them seen only once. CDR1 is MNHEY and CDR2 is SVGEGT in the germline V gene. The CDR3 is made up of 14 amino acids. V lost 4 bases, J lost 1 base, and 11 bases lay in between. Sequenced input: peripheral blood. The V and J genes are TRBV6-2 or TRBV6-3 and TRBJ2-7; D ambiguous. The sequence was obtained from a man aged 30 to 45 with COVID-19, enrolled during active disease. CDR3 amino acids: CASSSVDFSYEQYF. The CDR3 DNA reads as TGTGCCAGCAGTTCGGTTGACTTTTCCTACGAGCAGTACTTC.